This TCR beta chain was obtained from a study of blood T cell repertoires in COVID-19 (dated by TCRdb to between 2020 and 2021). With respect to the entire study: Collaborator samples came from the United States, Italy and Spain and covered acute and convalescent phases of COVID-19. Nearly every sample came with metadata listing a de-identified subject ID, COVID-19 status, age in years and sex. The samples were drawn from the first 160 participants of the ongoing ImmuneRACE study and from 1,254 subjects provided by 6 global collaborators. The repertoires were released in a freely available public database meant as a resource for research on the immune response to SARS-CoV-2. The dataset comprised deeply sampled blood TCRbeta repertoires from subjects exposed to, actively infected with, or recovered from COVID-19. Where available, HLA class I and class II types were taken from metadata supplied by the sample provider and were not determined by assay-based typing. The prospective study material was composed of cDNA or gDNA derived from T cells, B-cell-depleted T cells, or PBMCs. What the authors observed across the whole study: The amount of clinical and demographic metadata varied by source and participant and was provided uncurated.

The count of this clone is one. The clone's antigen remains unknown. No qualities accompany the bases; no much larger clone lies one base away. V loses 3 bases of germline sequence and J loses 10 bases, and the interval between the two ends is 28 bases. From its cysteine to its phenylalanine, the CDR3 spans 18 amino acids. The CDR3 DNA has 54 bases and is translated from base 1. The germline V gene encodes CDR1 KGHSH and CDR2 LQKENI. TCRbeta CDR3 regions were amplified from genomic DNA using the immunoSEQ Assay, a bias-controlled multiplex PCR. Regarding the original processing steps: Within the assay, amplification of reference gene primers was used to estimate how many nucleated cells each sample contained. To quantify the absolute abundance of each unique TCRbeta CDR3 rearrangement, sequence reads were collapsed and filtered. Productive Simpson clonality was computed per sample as the square root of Simpson's diversity index over productive rearrangements. The source is immuneACCESS, and TCRdb retained only in-frame sequences with V and J called. Part of the clones is not carried over; for the studies checked, unresolved V genes explain less than half of this, and the remainder is unexplained. The D gene and trimming were derived from the DNA, and the V and J assignments and clone size from that table. For this sample the table gives roughly 40,000 clones, of which about 85% were detected only once. About 31% of the sample rests with the top ten.

The collaborating institutions used their own protocols to collect whole blood in K2EDTA tubes. For TCRbeta analysis, collaborator samples were shipped as frozen whole blood, as isolated PBMCs, or as DNA extracted from either sample type. The receptor chain draws on TRBV18 and TRBJ2-1; too little of a D gene remains to name it. Sequencing input: peripheral blood. The receptor was derived from a man older than 75 with active or convalescent COVID-19. The DNA reads TGTGCCAGCTCACCTGGGTTTGACTCGGGTCGAATTGTTGGAGAGCAGTTCTTC. This sequence encodes CASSPGFDSGRIVGEQFF. Here the CDR3 is joined to the reference TRBV18 and TRBJ2-1 genes, and the full variable domain is: NAGVMQNPRHLVRRRGQEARLRCSPMKGHSHVYWYRQLPEEGLKFMVYLQKENIIDESGMPKERFSAEFPKEGPSILRIQQVVRGDSAAYFCASSPGFDSGRIVGEQFFGPGTRLTVL.